This TCR beta chain derives from a study of T cells in Graves' hyperthyroidism and ophthalmopathy. Many counts were recorded for this clonotype. The CDR3 covers 13 residues. Trimming cost V 6 bases and J 4 bases, with 11 bases left between them. CDR1 is LGHDT and CDR2 is YNNKEL in the germline V gene (reference sequence). Amplification of TCR beta CDR3 regions used RNA as the template. Researchers ran a first-round RT-PCR on the TCR CDR3 using the HTBI primer set. TCRdb used MiXCR to reprocess the multiplex PCR reads, holding one entry per CDR3 protein. The data hold some 420,000 distinct CDR3 sequences, with about 13% observed a single time.

The V and J genes are TRBV3-1 and TRBJ2-3; D is perhaps TRBD1 or TRBD2 (5 bases each). The sequenced material came from blood. The clonotype comes from a woman under 30 with Graves' hyperthyroidism. Here the CDR3 reads CASRVRGADTQYF. CDR3 nucleotide sequence: TGTGCCAGCAGAGTCCGAGGGGCAGATACGCAGTATTTT.